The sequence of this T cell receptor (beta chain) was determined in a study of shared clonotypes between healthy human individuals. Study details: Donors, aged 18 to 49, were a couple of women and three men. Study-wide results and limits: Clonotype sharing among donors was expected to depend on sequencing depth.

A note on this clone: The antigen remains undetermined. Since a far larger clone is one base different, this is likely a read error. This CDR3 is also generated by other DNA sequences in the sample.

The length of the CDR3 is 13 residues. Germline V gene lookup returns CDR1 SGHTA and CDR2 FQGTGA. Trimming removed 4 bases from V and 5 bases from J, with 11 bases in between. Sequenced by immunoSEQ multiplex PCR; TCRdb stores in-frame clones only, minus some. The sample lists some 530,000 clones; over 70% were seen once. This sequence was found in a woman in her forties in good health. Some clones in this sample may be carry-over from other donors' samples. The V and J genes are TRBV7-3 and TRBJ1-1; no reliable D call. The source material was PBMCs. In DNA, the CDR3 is TGTGCCAGCAGCTCCCAACAGAATACTGAAGCTTTCTTT. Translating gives CASSSQQNTEAFF. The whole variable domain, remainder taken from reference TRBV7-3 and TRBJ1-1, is GAGVSQTPSNKVTEKGKYVELRCDPISGHTALYWYRQSLGQGPEFLIYFQGTGAADDSGLPNDRFFAVRPEGSVSTLKIQRTERGDSAVYLCASSSQQNTEAFFGQGTRLTVV.